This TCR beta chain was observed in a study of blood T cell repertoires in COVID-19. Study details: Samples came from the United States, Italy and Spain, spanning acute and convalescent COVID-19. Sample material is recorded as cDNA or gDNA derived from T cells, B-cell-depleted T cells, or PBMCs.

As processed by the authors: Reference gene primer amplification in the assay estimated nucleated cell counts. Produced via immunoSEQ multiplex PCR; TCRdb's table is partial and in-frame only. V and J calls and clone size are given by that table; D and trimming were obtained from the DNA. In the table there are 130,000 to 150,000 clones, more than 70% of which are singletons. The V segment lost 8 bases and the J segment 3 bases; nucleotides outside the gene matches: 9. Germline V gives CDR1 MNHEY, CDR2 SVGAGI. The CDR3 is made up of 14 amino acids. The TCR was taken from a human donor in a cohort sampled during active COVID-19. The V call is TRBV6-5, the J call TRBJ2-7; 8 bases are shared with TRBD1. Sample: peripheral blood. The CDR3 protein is CASGHRGAFYEQYF. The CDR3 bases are TGTGCCAGCGGACACAGGGGGGCCTTCTACGAGCAGTACTTC.